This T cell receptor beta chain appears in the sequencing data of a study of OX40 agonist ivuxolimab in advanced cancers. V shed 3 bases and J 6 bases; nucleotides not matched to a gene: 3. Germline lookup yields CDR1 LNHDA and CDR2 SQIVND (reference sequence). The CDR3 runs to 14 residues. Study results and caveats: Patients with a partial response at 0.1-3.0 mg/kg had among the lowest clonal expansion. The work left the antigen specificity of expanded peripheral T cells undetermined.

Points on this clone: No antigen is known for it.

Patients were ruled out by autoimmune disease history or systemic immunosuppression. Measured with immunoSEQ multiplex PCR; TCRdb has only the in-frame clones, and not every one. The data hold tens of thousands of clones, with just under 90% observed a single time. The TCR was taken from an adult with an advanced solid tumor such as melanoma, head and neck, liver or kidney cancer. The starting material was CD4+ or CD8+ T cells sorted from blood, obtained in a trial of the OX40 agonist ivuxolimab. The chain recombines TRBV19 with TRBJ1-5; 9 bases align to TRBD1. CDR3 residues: CASSMGQGGQPQHF. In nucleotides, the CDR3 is TGTGCCAGTAGTATGGGACAGGGAGGTCAGCCCCAGCATTTT.